Listed here is a single TCR beta chain. Its target is unknown. The data were taken from a study of T cell responses to AZD1222 COVID-19 vaccine. Background on the study: Some second doses came at about 4 weeks and others at about 12 weeks; these were pooled.

Method: immunoSEQ multiplex PCR; TCRdb's copy keeps in-frame clones and lacks some. The sample has under 130,000 clones; 80% to 95% are singletons. Findings and caveats of the study: Donors, mostly white British, included more females; clonal diversity was possibly underestimated. Spike-specific TCR breadth rose after two AZD1222 doses, and depth rose as well. Across spike, vaccine-associated CD4 TCRs were found, dominant at 160-218 and 743-854.

This receptor was identified in an adult in good health. The sequences come from peripheral blood, collected on day 0 of AZD1222 vaccination.

The CDR3 nucleotides read TGTGCCAGCTCATCTAGCGGGGGTGAGCAGTTCTTC. Protein: CASSSSGGEQFF. The gene calls are TRBV5-4 and TRBJ2-1, with TRBD2 matching over 10 bases. Germline values: CDR1 SGHNT, CDR2 YYREEE (reference sequence). Germline trimming cut 7 bases from V and 9 bases from J; bases unmatched to any gene: 4. CDR3 length equals 12 residues. The complete variable domain, with remaining parts taken from reference TRBV5-4 and TRBJ2-1, reads ETGVTQSPTHLIKTRGQQVTLRCSSQSGHNTVSWYQQALGQGPQFIFQYYREEENGRGNFPPRFSGLQFPNYSSELNVNALELDDSALYLCASSSSGGEQFFGPGTRLTVL.